The text below deals with one T cell receptor (beta chain). Its target is not known. The data were obtained in a study of shared clonotypes between healthy human individuals. Overall study results and limits: On the whole, naive subsets had larger estimated richness than memory subsets had.

Genomic DNA of each subset was evenly split across several immunoSEQ plates. Clones were read by immunoSEQ multiplex PCR, and TCRdb kept only the in-frame ones, dropping some. The sample yields about 2.2 million clones, approximately 92% seen once. The V and J ends lost 7 bases and 6 bases respectively, with 15 bases between them. Germline V gene lookup returns CDR1 SNHLY and CDR2 FYNNEI. The CDR3 length is 13 residues. Naive CD8 cells lacked CD45RO, underwent positive selection for CCR7 and left out terminally differentiated effector memory CD45RA+ cells. The clonotype comes from a man in his late teens or twenties in good health. Some clones in this sample may be carry-over from other donors' samples. The rearrangement uses TRBV2 and TRBJ1-1; no clear D. The sample was naive CD8+ T cells from PBMCs. This CDR3 reads CASMEEEGSEAFF. Written as DNA, the CDR3 is TGTGCCAGCATGGAGGAGGAGGGATCTGAAGCTTTCTTT.